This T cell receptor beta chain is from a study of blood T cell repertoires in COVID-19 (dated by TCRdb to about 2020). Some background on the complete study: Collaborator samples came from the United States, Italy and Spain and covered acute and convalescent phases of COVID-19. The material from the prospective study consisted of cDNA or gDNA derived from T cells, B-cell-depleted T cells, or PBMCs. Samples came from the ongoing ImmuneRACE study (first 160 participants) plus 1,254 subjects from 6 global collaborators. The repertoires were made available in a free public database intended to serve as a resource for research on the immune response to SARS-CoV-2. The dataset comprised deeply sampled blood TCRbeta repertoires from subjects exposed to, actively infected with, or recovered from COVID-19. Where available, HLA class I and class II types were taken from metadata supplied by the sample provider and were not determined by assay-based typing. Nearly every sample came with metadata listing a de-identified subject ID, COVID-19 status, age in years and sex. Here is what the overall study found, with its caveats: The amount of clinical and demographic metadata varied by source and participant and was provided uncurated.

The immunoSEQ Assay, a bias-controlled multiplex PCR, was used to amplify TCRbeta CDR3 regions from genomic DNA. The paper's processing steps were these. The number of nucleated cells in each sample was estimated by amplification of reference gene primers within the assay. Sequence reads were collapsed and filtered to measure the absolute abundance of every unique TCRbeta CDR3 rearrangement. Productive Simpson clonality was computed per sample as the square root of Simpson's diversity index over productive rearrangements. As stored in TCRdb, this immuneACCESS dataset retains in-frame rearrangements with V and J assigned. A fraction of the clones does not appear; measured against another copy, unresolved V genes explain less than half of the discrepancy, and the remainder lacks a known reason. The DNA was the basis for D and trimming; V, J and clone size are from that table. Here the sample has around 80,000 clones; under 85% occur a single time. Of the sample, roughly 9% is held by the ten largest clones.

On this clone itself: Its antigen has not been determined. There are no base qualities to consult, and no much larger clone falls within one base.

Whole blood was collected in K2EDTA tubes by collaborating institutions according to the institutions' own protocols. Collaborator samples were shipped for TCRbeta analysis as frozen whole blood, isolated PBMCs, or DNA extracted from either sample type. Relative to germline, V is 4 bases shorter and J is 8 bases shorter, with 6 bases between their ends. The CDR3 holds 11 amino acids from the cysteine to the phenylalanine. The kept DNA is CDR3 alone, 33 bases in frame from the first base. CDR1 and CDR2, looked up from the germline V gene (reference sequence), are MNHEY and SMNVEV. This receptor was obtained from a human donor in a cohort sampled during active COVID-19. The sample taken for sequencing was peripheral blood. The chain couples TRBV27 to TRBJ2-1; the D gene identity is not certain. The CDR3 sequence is CASSSTYEQFF. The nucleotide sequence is TGTGCCAGCAGTTCGACATATGAGCAGTTCTTC.